This T cell receptor beta chain derives from a study of blood T cell repertoires in COVID-19. Germline V CDR1 and CDR2: MNHEY, SVGEGT. The CDR3 has 17 amino acids. V was trimmed by 2 bases and J by 5 bases, leaving 16 bases between them. The table came from immunoSEQ multiplex PCR; TCRdb's copy has only in-frame clones and leaves some out. The table shows more than 100,000 clones, with less than 90% occurring only once. Input material: PBMCs or T cells enriched from blood (not recorded which). The V call is TRBV6-2 or TRBV6-3, the J call TRBJ1-6; D uncertain. The receptor was derived from a woman in her twenties or thirties who had recovered from COVID-19. This CDR3 is CASSYPSLGWDNSPLHF. The CDR3 nucleotides read TGTGCCAGCAGTTACCCATCCCTCGGGTGGGATAATTCACCCCTCCACTTT.